This T cell receptor (beta chain) was profiled in a study of regulatory T cells in long-lasting Graves disease. Arm-PCR of CDR3 regions and iRepertoire HTBI primers were used to build TCR beta libraries. TCRdb ran MiXCR on the multiplex PCR reads and lists one entry per CDR3 protein. The table has about 400,000 distinct CDR3 sequences, 15% to 20% seen once. The sample's time point: newly diagnosed GD, antithyroid drugs for less than 3 months. After RNA was extracted from PBMCs, the TCR library was made from it. Germline V CDR1 and CDR2: SGDLS, YYNGEE. CDR3 length: 14 amino acids. Between the trimmed V and J ends, which lost 2 bases and 7 bases, there was a span of 15 bases. This clonotype was observed at least ten times. The same data also contributed to another study, on T cells in Graves' hyperthyroidism and ophthalmopathy. As that report states: From stable hyperthyroidism, ophthalmopathy was separated by a 13 V-J model.

The TCR comes from a woman in her late teens or twenties with Graves disease. The material was peripheral blood mononuclear cells (PBMCs), obtained at new diagnosis, from a patient treated with antithyroid drugs. The rearrangement uses TRBV9 and TRBJ1-1; D possibly corresponds to TRBD1 (6 bases). The DNA of the CDR3 is TGTGCCAGCAGCGTTGACGGGACATCGGGTGAAGCTTTCTTT. Amino acid sequence: CASSVDGTSGEAFF.